Shown below are 31 T cell receptor beta chains from a single sample sequenced in a study of cytomegalovirus exposure and HLA in healthy donors. The PCR used 60 Vbeta and 13 Jbeta primers. Clones were read by immunoSEQ multiplex PCR, and TCRdb kept only the in-frame ones, dropping some. The sample carries around 55,000 clones, about four fifths recorded once. The source material was PBMCs. The receptors stem from a female donor in good health and CMV-seronegative.

This chain uses TRBV5-1 with TRBJ1-6, with TRBD1 matching 11 bases. Germline V lookup: CDR1 SGHRS, CDR2 YFSETQ. The CDR3 has 16 amino acids. V lost 3 bases to trimming and J lost 9 bases; unmatched junction nucleotides: 8. CDR3 sequence: CASSSPPGQGGSPLHF. CDR3 bases: TGCGCCAGCAGCTCCCCGCCGGGACAGGGGGGTTCACCCCTCCACTTT.

The V gene is TRBV18, the J gene TRBJ1-6, with TRBD1 matching 7 bases. CDR1 KGHSH and CDR2 LQKENI come from the germline V gene. CDR3 length: 19 residues. The trim removed 2 bases at V and 9 bases at J, leaving 19 bases unmatched. This CDR3 reads CASSPKGAPRGGRGSPLHF. CDR3 DNA: TGTGCCAGCTCACCAAAGGGGGCACCTCGAGGTGGTCGGGGTTCACCCCTCCACTTT.

The chain has TRBV25-1 and TRBJ2-7; 8 bases map to TRBD1. The V gene end was trimmed by 3 bases and the J gene end by 2 bases; junction bases not matched to a gene: 6. Per the germline V gene, CDR1 is MGHDK and CDR2 is SYGVNS. CDR3 length: 15 residues. The CDR3 nucleotides read TGTGCCAGCAGTGACCCCGGGACAGGAACCTACGAGCAGTACTTC. Translation: CASSDPGTGTYEQYF.

This chain connects TRBV7-2 to TRBJ1-2, with D possibly TRBD1 on 6 matching bases. This CDR3 comprises 16 residues. The germline gives CDR1 SGHTA, CDR2 FQGNSA. Trimming shortened V by 1 base and J by 2 bases, and 14 bases separated the two germline ends. The CDR3 DNA sequence: TGTGCCAGCAGCTTAGATCCCGCCAGGGGCAACTATGGCTACACCTTC. Protein product: CASSLDPARGNYGYTF.

The chain is built from TRBV6-5 and TRBJ1-1; D is uncertain. V gave up 0 bases and J gave up 8 bases, with 13 bases separating them. CDR1 and CDR2 from the germline V gene are MNHEY and SVGAGI. This CDR3 is 14 amino acids long. CDR3 protein: CASSYSTLGLEAFF. Here the CDR3 DNA reads TGTGCCAGCAGTTACTCGACATTGGGCCTGGAAGCTTTCTTT.

The rearrangement links TRBV7-2 to TRBJ2-3; 10 bases agree with TRBD2. Germline CDR1 and CDR2: SGHTA and FQGNSA. The CDR3 has 16 residues. Unmatched junction bases numbered 3, after V lost 1 base and J lost 2 bases. The CDR3 loop reads CASSLVGLAATDTQYF. In DNA form, the CDR3 reads TGTGCCAGCAGCTTAGTAGGACTAGCGGCCACAGATACGCAGTATTTT.

This clone was recorded a few times. V usage is TRBV2 and J usage is TRBJ1-3; D gene uncertain. This CDR3 comprises 15 residues. The V and J ends lost 6 bases and 2 bases respectively, with 14 bases between them. CDR1 and CDR2 from the germline V gene are SNHLY and FYNNEI. CDR3: CASRLGLAAGNTIYF. The CDR3 coding sequence is TGTGCCAGCAGGCTAGGCCTGGCAGCTGGAAACACCATATATTTT.

The chain's CDR3 is CASSFTAGYHNSPLHF. The CDR3 DNA reads as TGTGCCAGCAGCTTTACGGCAGGGTACCATAATTCACCCCTCCACTTT. V and J are TRBV7-9 and TRBJ1-6; the D gene is possibly TRBD1 (5 bases). The V end lost 3 bases, the J end lost 5 bases, and 14 bases lay between the germline ends. CDR3 size: 16 residues. CDR1 SEHNR and CDR2 FQNEAQ come from the germline V gene (reference sequence).

CDR3 residues: CASSFRRGEETQYF. The CDR3 DNA sequence: TGTGCCAGCAGCTTCCGCAGGGGAGAGGAGACCCAGTACTTC. This sequence joins TRBV5-4 and TRBJ2-5, with TRBD1 as a possible D gene (6 bases). This CDR3 contains 14 residues. The V end was cut by 2 bases, the J end by 5 bases, with 13 bases between. Germline V gives CDR1 SGHNT, CDR2 YYREEE (reference sequence).

CDR3 nucleotide sequence: TGTGCCACGGGGGTCGGCTACGAGCAGTACTTC. Translated, it gives CATGVGYEQYF. The V gene is TRBV13, the J gene TRBJ2-7; a possible D gene is TRBD2 (6 bases). The germline V gene encodes CDR1 PRHDT and CDR2 FYEKMQ (reference sequence). The germline V and J ends were trimmed by 10 bases and 3 bases, with 10 bases remaining between them. The CDR3 sequence is 11 residues long.

The rearrangement joins TRBV5-1 to TRBJ2-7; possibly TRBD1 for D (6 bases). This CDR3 has 15 amino acids. Looked up from germline, CDR1 is SGHRS and CDR2 is YFSETQ. V shed 3 bases and J shed 3 bases, with 16 bases lying between them. Written as DNA, the CDR3 is TGCGCCAGCAGCTCTCGCGTGGGGGCGGGCTACGAGCAGTACTTC. Protein sequence: CASSSRVGAGYEQYF.

The chain combines TRBV7-6 with TRBJ2-3; perhaps TRBD1 as D (6 bases). The CDR3 has 14 amino acids. The germline V gene encodes CDR1 SGHVS and CDR2 FNYEAQ. Trimming took off 2 bases at V and 5 bases at J, with 11 bases between the two ends. CDR3 nucleotides: TGTGCCAGCAGCTTAACCAGGGGTAGAGATACGCAGTATTTT. Its protein is CASSLTRGRDTQYF.

The J gene is TRBJ2-5, the V gene TRBV5-8, with D tentatively TRBD1 (5 bases). This CDR3 has 13 residues. Trimming cost V 7 bases and J 5 bases, with 15 bases left between them. Germline CDR1 SGHTS, CDR2 YDEGEE. Written as DNA, the CDR3 is TGTGCCAGCGGAAGACAGATCAGGGAGACCCAGTACTTC. This translates into CASGRQIRETQYF.

This clone appeared a single time. V is TRBV4-1 and J is TRBJ2-7; 9 nucleotides match TRBD2. V shed 0 bases and J 2 bases; nucleotides not matched to a gene: 11. CDR3 length: 18 amino acids. The V gene's germline CDR1 is MGHRA and CDR2 YSYEKL. DNA of the CDR3: TGCGCCAGCAGCCAAGATCGAAGCCAGCGGGGGGCCACCTACGAGCAGTACTTC. Residues: CASSQDRSQRGATYEQYF.

This clone was counted once. The V and J genes are TRBV7-6 and TRBJ1-1, with a tentative D call TRBD1 (6 bases). V lost 4 bases and J lost 5, with 23 bases in between. Germline V gene sequence: CDR1 SGHVS, CDR2 FNYEAQ. The CDR3 runs 17 residues. The CDR3 reads CASSSSINDGRGTEAFF. As DNA, the CDR3 is TGTGCCAGCAGCTCTTCCATTAACGACGGGAGGGGGACTGAAGCTTTCTTT.

This chain joins TRBV5-6 and TRBJ1-1; D not resolved. This CDR3 has 13 residues. Germline CDR1 is SGHDT and CDR2 is YYEEEE. V was clipped by 1 base and J by 5 bases, with 9 bases between them. CDR3 protein: CASSLNVGTEAFF. The CDR3, as DNA: TGTGCCAGCAGCTTGAATGTCGGTACTGAAGCTTTCTTT.

This chain links TRBV6-4 with TRBJ2-2; maybe TRBD2 (5 bases). The CDR3 is 14 residues long. Germline V gene data show CDR1 as MRHNA and CDR2 as SNTAGT. Trimming removed 5 bases from V and 6 bases from J, with 13 bases in between. The chain's CDR3 is CASSTREGSGELFF. Written as DNA, the CDR3 is TGTGCCAGCAGTACTAGAGAAGGCTCCGGGGAGCTGTTTTTT.

The chain employs TRBV11-2 and TRBJ2-3; D is uncertain. Deletions cut 3 bases from V and 5 bases from J, with 18 bases between. Germline assignment: CDR1 SGHAT and CDR2 FQNNGV. The CDR3 spans 16 residues. The CDR3, as DNA: TGTGCCAGCAGCTTCTGGCCACCTTCTTCTCTAGATACGCAGTATTTT. Protein: CASSFWPPSSLDTQYF.

This chain joins TRBV13 and TRBJ2-2; 9 bases match TRBD1. Germline trimming cut 5 bases from V and 0 bases from J; bases unmatched to any gene: 4. Germline values: CDR1 PRHDT, CDR2 FYEKMQ (reference sequence). This CDR3 comprises 16 residues. The CDR3: CASSTYRGPNTGELFF. In DNA form, the CDR3 reads TGTGCCAGCAGCACATACAGGGGGCCGAACACCGGGGAGCTGTTTTTT.

This clone was counted a few times. Written as DNA, the CDR3 is TGTGCCAGCAGCGCTTGGACGGAGGCCTATGGCTACACCTTC. Translation: CASSAWTEAYGYTF. The chain employs TRBV9 and TRBJ1-2; no reliable D call. This CDR3 region has 14 residues. The ends were cut back, 3 bases at V and 4 bases at J, with 13 bases in the middle. Germline V lookup: CDR1 SGDLS, CDR2 YYNGEE.

The V call is TRBV6-5, the J call TRBJ2-7, with 8 bases fitting TRBD1. This CDR3 has 13 residues. The J segment lost 6 bases and the V segment lost 7 bases, leaving 8 bases of the junction unmatched. CDR1 MNHEY and CDR2 SVGAGI come from the germline V gene. The CDR3 nucleotides read TGTGCCAGCACCGTGGCAGGGGGCTCCGAGCAGTACTTC. This encodes CASTVAGGSEQYF.

V usage is TRBV6-1 and J usage is TRBJ1-5; TRBD1 is a possible D gene (5 bases). The CDR3 contains 15 residues. Trimming took off 2 bases at V and 1 base at J, with 9 bases between the two ends. Germline V gene sequence: CDR1 MNHNS, CDR2 SASEGT. The CDR3, as DNA: TGTGCCAGCAGTGAATCGGGGGAGAGCAATCAGCCCCAGCATTTT. As protein: CASSESGESNQPQHF.

The chain couples TRBV7-9 to TRBJ2-5, with D possibly matching TRBD1 (5 bases). The CDR3 consists of 15 residues. CDR1 is SEHNR and CDR2 is FQNEAQ in the germline V gene (reference sequence). V was pared by 2 bases and J by 2 bases, with 12 bases between. The CDR3 sequence is CASSLTSGSQETQYF. The CDR3 bases are TGTGCCAGCAGCTTAACCTCAGGGTCGCAAGAGACCCAGTACTTC.

This clone has a single count. The chain combines TRBV9 with TRBJ2-7; D possibly corresponds to TRBD1 (5 bases). This CDR3 is 14 amino acids long. V lost 6 bases, J lost 3 bases, and 16 bases lay in between. The germline CDR1 and CDR2 sequences are SGDLS and YYNGEE. As DNA, the CDR3 is TGTGCCAGCACCTATGGGGTAGGGGACTACGAGCAGTACTTC. It encodes CASTYGVGDYEQYF. Filled out from reference TRBV9 and TRBJ2-7, the complete variable domain reads DSGVTQTPKHLITATGQRVTLRCSPRSGDLSVYWYQQSLDQGLQFLIQYYNGEERAKGNILERFSAQQFPDLHSELNLSSLELGDSALYFCASTYGVGDYEQYFGPGTRLTVT.

The CDR3 loop reads CASTPPSGGNNEQFF. CDR3 DNA sequence: TGTGCCAGCACCCCGCCGAGCGGGGGCAACAATGAGCAGTTCTTC. The chain is built from TRBV7-8 and TRBJ2-1; 8 bases match TRBD2. The CDR3 loop spans 15 amino acids. After removal of 7 bases from V and 5 bases from J, the junction contained 10 bases not matched to a gene. The V gene's germline CDR1 is SGHVS and CDR2 FQNEAQ.

This clone has only a few counts. CDR3 nucleotides: TGTGCCAGCAGCTTGTTTCAGGGCACTGAAGCTTTCTTT. Residues: CASSLFQGTEAFF. The chain couples TRBV5-6 to TRBJ1-1, with D maybe TRBD1 (5 bases). The CDR3 is made up of 13 amino acids. Germline loops: CDR1 SGHDT, CDR2 YYEEEE. The V end lost 1 base, the J end lost 4 bases, and 8 bases lay between the germline ends.

The genes are TRBV6-6 and TRBJ2-6; 9 nucleotides agree with TRBD1. The trim removed 8 bases at V and 3 bases at J, leaving 5 bases unmatched. This CDR3 region has 15 residues. CDR1 and CDR2 from the germline V gene are MNHNY and SVGAGI (reference sequence). CDR3 bases: TGTGCCAGCGGGGGACAGGGCAGTGGGGCCAACGTCCTGACTTTC. Protein sequence: CASGGQGSGANVLTF.

This clone was seen more than once but under ten times. V is TRBV2 and J is TRBJ1-1; D may be TRBD1 (5 bases). The CDR3 extends over 14 amino acids. Germline V CDR1 and CDR2: SNHLY, FYNNEI. The V end lost 4 bases, the J end lost 0 bases, and 9 bases lay between the germline ends. In DNA form, the CDR3 reads TGTGCCAGCAGTGTAGGCAGGGTGAACACTGAAGCTTTCTTT. Its protein product is CASSVGRVNTEAFF.

This chain connects TRBV5-1 to TRBJ2-3; D might be TRBD2 (5 bases). Germline V gene data show CDR1 as SGHRS and CDR2 as YFSETQ. The CDR3 has 14 residues. Trimming pared 0 bases from V and 3 bases from J, leaving 8 bases between. CDR3 protein: CASSLGWRTDTQYF. The DNA for the CDR3 is TGCGCCAGCAGCTTGGGGTGGAGGACAGATACGCAGTATTTT.

This chain joins TRBV11-1 and TRBJ1-1; a possible D gene is TRBD1 (5 bases). Trimming shortened V by 0 bases and J by 0 bases, and 8 bases separated the two germline ends. Looked up from germline, CDR1 is SGHAT and CDR2 is FQDESV (reference sequence). This CDR3 is 15 amino acids long. CDR3 sequence (DNA): TGTGCCAGCAGCTTAGCCTCGACAGTGAACACTGAAGCTTTCTTT. It encodes CASSLASTVNTEAFF.

CDR3 in DNA: TGTGCCAGCAGTGACAAGTTTGCGTCCCGGGGACAGGGTCGGGAGCAGTACTTC. Amino acid sequence: CASSDKFASRGQGREQYF. V gene TRBV6-4 combines with J gene TRBJ2-7; TRBD1 aligns across 9 bases. The V gene's germline CDR1 is MRHNA and CDR2 SNTAGT. The CDR3 is 18 residues long. V lost 2 bases and J lost 7; bases outside the gene matches: 18.